The clone carrying this TCR beta chain was observed at least ten times. Its target is unknown. This sample was included in a study of Graves' ophthalmopathy and Graves' hyperthyroidism. Study in general: The term stable hyperthyroidism indicated an absence of ophthalmopathy within 18 months of follow-up.

Germline V gives CDR1 LNHDA, CDR2 SQIVND (reference sequence). Germline trimming cut 6 bases from V and 7 bases from J; bases unmatched to any gene: 9. CDR3 length equals 14 residues. Clinical symptoms, serum thyroxine, TRAb, thyroid ultrasound and orbital computed tomography were relied on for diagnosis. General observations from the study: The model achieved about 70% sensitivity and less than 85% specificity for ophthalmopathy progression.

Researchers took RNA transcripts and amplified TCR beta CDR3 regions from them. HTBI primers were used in a first-round RT-PCR, which preceded a second-round multiplex PCR. Using its own MiXCR run on the multiplex PCR reads, TCRdb lists one record per CDR3 protein. Among around 1.1 million distinct CDR3 sequences listed, 35% to 40% were seen once. This rearrangement joins TRBV19 to TRBJ1-5; 7 nucleotides line up with TRBD1. The receptor comes from an adult man with Graves' hyperthyroidism. Sequenced sample: peripheral blood or thyroid tissue (not recorded which). The CDR3 nucleotides are TGTGCCAGTAGCCCTGGACAGGTATGGCAGCCCCAGCATTTT. Amino acid sequence: CASSPGQVWQPQHF.